The entry below describes one T cell receptor (beta chain). What antigen it recognizes has not been identified. Per-base qualities were not stored, and no clone one base away is much larger. This record comes from a study of blood T cell repertoires in COVID-19 (dated by TCRdb to 2019 to 2021). Notes on the research overall: Samples covering the acute and convalescent phases of COVID-19 were provided by collaborators in the United States, Italy and Spain. Where HLA class I and class II types were available, the types were taken from metadata supplied by the sample provider, not from assay-based typing. Deeply sampled blood TCRbeta repertoires from subjects exposed to, actively infected with, or recovered from COVID-19 were included in the dataset. A freely available public database, intended as a resource for researchers studying the immune response to SARS-CoV-2, is where the repertoires were released. Sample metadata almost always included a de-identified subject ID, COVID-19 status, age in years and sex. The prospective study material was composed of cDNA or gDNA derived from T cells, B-cell-depleted T cells, or PBMCs. Samples were obtained from the ongoing ImmuneRACE study (first 160 participants) and from roughly 1,300 subjects provided by 6 global collaborators. The research as a whole found: Clinical and demographic metadata were provided uncurated, with the amount varying by source and participant.

TCRbeta CDR3 regions were amplified from genomic DNA using the immunoSEQ Assay, a bias-controlled multiplex PCR. The published analysis was carried out like this. Nucleated cell counts per sample were estimated from amplification of reference gene primers within the assay. To quantify the absolute abundance of each unique TCRbeta CDR3 rearrangement, sequence reads were collapsed and filtered. For each sample, productive Simpson clonality was calculated by taking the square root of Simpson's diversity index across productive rearrangements. The table comes from immuneACCESS by way of TCRdb, which keeps in-frame sequences with V and J called. Part of the clones is missing from these tables; in studies checked, under half for an unresolved V gene and the rest for unknown reasons. That table gives V, J and clone size, and the DNA gave D and trimming. The sample table lists 370,000 or so clones, roughly 86% of them with a count of one. In total, the top ten clones hold approximately 1.3% of the sample.

CDR1 MDHEN and CDR2 SYDVKM were looked up in the germline V gene. There are 13 amino acids in the CDR3, from cysteine to phenylalanine inclusive. Only the CDR3 region is kept as DNA, spanning 39 bases read in frame from base 1. V loses 9 bases at its end and J loses 3 bases; junction bases beyond the gene matches: 3. Enrolling through a virtual design, the prospective study's participants ranged in age from roughly 18 to 89 years and lived across some 22 United States geographic areas. Cohort assignment in the prospective study relied on participant-reported clinical history from a screening survey and a study questionnaire. Recovered participants in ImmuneRACE Cohort 3 were defined as having two consecutive negative NP/OP PCR tests, clearance from a healthcare professional, or resolution of symptoms. In the prospective study, mobile phlebotomists collected whole blood, serum and a nasopharyngeal or oropharyngeal swab from each participant. Additional blood draws and questionnaires over an approximately 2-month period could optionally be provided by prospective study participants. Before DNA extraction, prospective study blood samples were shipped either frozen or at room temperature.

The sample comprised PBMCs or T cells enriched from blood (not recorded which). The origin of this receptor is a man younger than 40 who had recovered from COVID-19. This chain joins TRBV28 to TRBJ2-2, and 8 bases in between align with TRBD1. The CDR3 reads CASNRGDTGELFF. In nucleotide form, the sequence is TGTGCCAGTAACAGGGGGGACACCGGGGAGCTGTTTTTT.